Listed below are T cell receptor beta chains from one sample, sequenced in a study of response to subunit inactivated influenza vaccine. TCRdb independently ran MiXCR on the RT-PCR reads; one entry per CDR3 protein. The table includes roughly 700,000 distinct CDR3 sequences, over 11% detected once. The sequencing here drew on PBMCs from blood, taken 14 to 15 days before vaccination. These receptors were obtained from a man aged 45-65 years who received an inactivated influenza vaccine. Each CDR3 is given with its conserved first and last residue. The D gene is left open where the match is weak. The size field is filled for only some rows; it gives once, few, many or a size class.

clone_size,v_call,j_call,d_call,cdr3_aa,cdr3_nt
-,TRBV20-1,TRBJ1-3,-,CSARTGTGNTIYF,TGCAGTGCTAGAACCGGAACTGGAAACACCATATATTTT
few,TRBV21-1,TRBJ2-2,-,CAPKPPGELFF,TGTGCCCCCAAACCGCCCGGGGAGCTGTTTTTT
-,TRBV12-3/TRBV12-4,TRBJ1-3,TRBD1,CASTSGGTAGNTIYF,TGTGCCAGCACCTCGGGGGGGACAGCTGGAAACACCATATATTTT
-,TRBV7-2,TRBJ1-1,-,CASSSTTRTEAFF,TGTGCCAGCAGCTCAACGACCCGCACTGAAGCTTTCTTT
few,TRBV20-1,TRBJ1-5,-,CSARDEYQPQHF,TGCAGTGCTAGAGATGAATATCAGCCCCAGCATTTT
-,TRBV20-1,TRBJ2-3,-,CSARDTPGIGTNTQYF,TGCAGTGCTAGAGACACACCCGGGATTGGCACGAATACGCAGTATTTT
-,TRBV7-8,TRBJ2-7,-,CASSFSLNRDSRRHEQYF,TGTGCCAGCAGCTTCTCACTTAACCGGGACTCCCGGAGACACGAGCAGTACTTC
few,TRBV10-2,TRBJ1-5,-,CATPSGQHNQPQHF,TGCGCCACCCCCTCGGGGCAGCACAATCAGCCCCAGCATTTT
few,TRBV29-1,TRBJ2-2,TRBD1,CSVGQGVGGELFF,TGCAGCGTCGGACAGGGCGTTGGCGGGGAGCTGTTTTTT
many,TRBV20-1,TRBJ2-7,-,CSATPGRIYEQYF,TGCAGTGCAACTCCGGGACGAATCTACGAGCAGTACTTC
-,TRBV6-2/TRBV6-3,TRBJ2-7,TRBD1,CASRRGQGGEQYF,TGTGCCAGCAGGAGGGGACAGGGAGGCGAGCAGTACTTC
few,TRBV20-1,TRBJ2-3,TRBD2,CSATGTSGRASTDTQYF,TGCAGTGCTACCGGGACTAGCGGGAGAGCTAGCACAGATACGCAGTATTTT
-,TRBV3-1,TRBJ2-1,TRBD1,CASSPTGGSHNEQFF,TGTGCCAGCAGTCCCACAGGGGGCAGTCACAATGAGCAGTTCTTC
many,TRBV12-3/TRBV12-4,TRBJ1-1,-,CASSFGALNTEAFF,TGTGCCAGCAGTTTCGGGGCCCTGAACACTGAAGCTTTCTTT
-,TRBV5-1,TRBJ2-2,-,CASSLNGRELFF,TGCGCCAGCAGCTTGAATGGAAGGGAGCTGTTTTTT
-,TRBV7-2,TRBJ2-2,TRBD2,CASSPRGRGGATGELFF,TGTGCCAGCAGCCCTCGGGGGCGGGGGGGCGCAACCGGGGAGCTGTTTTTT
-,TRBV6-1,TRBJ1-2,-,CASREAAGIYTF,TGTGCCAGCCGAGAGGCGGCGGGGATCTACACCTTC
few,TRBV2,TRBJ1-5,TRBD1,CASSSGTGPSRRQPQHF,TGTGCCAGCAGTTCCGGGACAGGGCCTTCAAGACGGCAGCCCCAGCATTTT
few,TRBV25-1,TRBJ2-5,TRBD1,CAKLQGFQETQYF,TGTGCCAAGCTACAGGGGTTCCAAGAGACCCAGTACTTC
-,TRBV9,TRBJ2-3,-,CASSATSGAGTDTQYF,TGTGCCAGCAGCGCGACTAGTGGGGCTGGGACAGATACGCAGTATTTT
few,TRBV21-1,TRBJ1-5,-,CQGNQPQHF,TGTCAGGGCAATCAGCCCCAGCATTTT
few,TRBV14,TRBJ2-1,TRBD2,CASNEAGGYYNEQFF,TGTGCCAGCAACGAAGCGGGAGGATATTACAATGAGCAGTTCTTC
-,TRBV3-1,TRBJ2-4,TRBD2,CASSQEGGSLAKNIQYF,TGTGCCAGCAGCCAAGAGGGCGGGAGTTTAGCCAAAAACATTCAGTACTTC